This entry concerns a single T cell receptor beta chain. CDR1 is SEHNR, CDR2 FQNEAQ, per germline (reference sequence). Trimming took 5 bases from V and 1 from J, leaving 14 bases between them. There are 15 residues in the CDR3. The sample originates from a study of blood T cell repertoires in COVID-19. The overall study: Acute and convalescent COVID-19 samples came from the United States, Italy and Spain.

Authors' methods: Scientists estimated how many nucleated cells there were by amplifying reference gene primers. Clones were sequenced by immunoSEQ multiplex PCR, and TCRdb holds only the in-frame ones, with some missing. For V, J and clone size, that table is used; D and trimming come from the DNA. The table records approximately 300,000 clones, nearly 90% of them present only once. Membership in each cohort depended on participant-reported clinical history. J is TRBJ1-1 and V is TRBV7-9; D uncertain. The sequencing sample was made of PBMCs or T cells enriched from blood (not recorded which). The origin of this receptor is a woman between 18 and 30 years old with acute COVID-19. Written as DNA, the CDR3 is TGTGCCAGCAGCCTATCGCCCGGTTCGAACACTGAAGCTTTCTTT. It encodes CASSLSPGSNTEAFF.